This T cell receptor beta chain was recorded in a study of blood T cell repertoires in COVID-19. Measured with immunoSEQ multiplex PCR; TCRdb has only the in-frame clones, and not every one. In the table there are 150,000 to 200,000 clones, about 88% of which are singletons. The CDR3 is made up of 18 amino acids. Trimming took 4 bases from V and 4 from J; bases not matched to a gene: 13. Germline assignment: CDR1 LNHNV and CDR2 YYDKDF (reference sequence). This clone was seen once. The V and J genes are TRBV15 and TRBJ2-6, with 7 bases that match TRBD1. This receptor was taken from a young woman who had recovered from COVID-19. Sequencing input: PBMCs or T cells enriched from blood (not recorded which). CDR3 amino acids: CATSKGTGAFPGANVLTF. CDR3 coding DNA: TGTGCCACCAGCAAAGGAACAGGGGCCTTTCCGGGGGCCAACGTCCTGACTTTC.